This entry describes one T cell receptor beta chain. Its cognate antigen is unknown. Template switching introduced a universal primer site, and the cDNA bore unique molecular identifiers. TCRdb ran MiXCR on the 5' RACE reads and lists one entry per CDR3 protein. The table includes some 240,000 distinct CDR3 sequences, about 8% detected once. The source of the sample is a study of identical twins. Findings and caveats of the study: It was out-of-frame TCR alpha sharing in monozygotic twins that models underestimated. In drawing conclusions, the study used cross-sectional statistical analysis and did not follow the same donors.

CDR3 length equals 18 residues. Trimming removed 2 bases from V and 6 bases from J; junction bases left unmatched: 13. Germline V gene sequence: CDR1 SGHVS, CDR2 FQNEAQ. This sample also appeared in a second study, on yellow fever vaccine responses in identical twins.

The TCR was taken from a woman between 18 and 29 years old in good health. The chain recombines TRBV7-8 with TRBJ2-1, with 10 nucleotides matching TRBD2. Material: CD8+ T cells sorted from blood. Here the CDR3 reads CASSLLAGEKNPGNEQFF. The CDR3 region has the DNA TGTGCCAGCAGCTTACTAGCGGGAGAGAAAAATCCAGGCAATGAGCAGTTCTTC. The full variable domain, in which reference TRBV7-8 and TRBJ2-1 provide the parts outside the CDR3, is GAGVSQSPRYKVAKRGQDVALRCDPISGHVSLFWYQQALGQGPEFLTYFQNEAQLDKSGLPSDRFFAERPEGSVSTLKIQRTQQEDSAVYLCASSLLAGEKNPGNEQFFGPGTRLTVL.